Reported below is one T cell receptor beta chain. This sample was taken from a study of blood T cell repertoires in COVID-19. Study overall: The samples span acute and convalescent COVID-19 from the United States, Italy and Spain. Sources were T cells, B-cell-depleted T cells, or PBMCs; the material itself was cDNA or gDNA.

Germline lookup yields CDR1 MDHEN and CDR2 SYDVKM. The CDR3 runs to 14 residues. The ends were cut back, 7 bases at V and 0 bases at J, with 11 bases in the middle. Per the authors' pipeline: Counts of nucleated cells, estimated from reference gene primer amplification, were obtained. Profiling relied on immunoSEQ multiplex PCR, and the TCRdb table lists in-frame clones only, not all of them. The DNA was the basis for D and trimming; V, J and clone size are from that table. This sample has approximately 170,000 clones, with more than 60% found just once. The clonotype originates from a woman between 45 and 65 years old with acute or convalescent COVID-19. The chain links TRBV28 to TRBJ2-3, with D possibly TRBD1 on 6 matching bases. Sequencing was carried out using peripheral blood. The CDR3 nucleotides are TGTGCCAGCACCCTGACAGGTAGCACAGATACGCAGTATTTT. Its translation: CASTLTGSTDTQYF.